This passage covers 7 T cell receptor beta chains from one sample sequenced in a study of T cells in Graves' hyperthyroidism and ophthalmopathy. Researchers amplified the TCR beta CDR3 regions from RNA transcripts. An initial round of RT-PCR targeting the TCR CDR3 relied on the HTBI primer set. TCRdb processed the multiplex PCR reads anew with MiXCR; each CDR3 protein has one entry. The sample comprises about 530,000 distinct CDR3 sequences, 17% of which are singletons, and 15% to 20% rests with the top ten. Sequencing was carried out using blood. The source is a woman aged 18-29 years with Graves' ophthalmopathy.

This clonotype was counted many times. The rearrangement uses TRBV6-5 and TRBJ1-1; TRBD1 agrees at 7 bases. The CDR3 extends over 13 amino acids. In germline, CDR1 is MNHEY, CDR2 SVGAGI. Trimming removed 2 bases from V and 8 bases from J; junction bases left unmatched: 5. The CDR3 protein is CASSYGAGQEAFF. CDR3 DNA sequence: TGTGCCAGCAGTTACGGGGCGGGACAGGAAGCTTTCTTT.

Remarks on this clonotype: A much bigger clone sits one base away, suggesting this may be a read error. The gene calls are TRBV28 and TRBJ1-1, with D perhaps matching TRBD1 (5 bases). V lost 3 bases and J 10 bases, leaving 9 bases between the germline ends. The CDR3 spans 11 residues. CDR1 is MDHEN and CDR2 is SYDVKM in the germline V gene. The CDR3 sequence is CASSLPRAAFF. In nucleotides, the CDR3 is TGTGCCAGCAGTTTGCCCAGGGCAGCTTTCTTT.

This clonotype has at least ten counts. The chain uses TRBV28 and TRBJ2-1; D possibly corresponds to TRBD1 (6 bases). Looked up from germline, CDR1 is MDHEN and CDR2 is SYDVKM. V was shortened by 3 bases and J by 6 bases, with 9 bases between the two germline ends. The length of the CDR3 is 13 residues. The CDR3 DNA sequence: TGTGCCAGCAGTTTTGGACAGATCAATGAGCAGTTCTTC. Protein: CASSFGQINEQFF.

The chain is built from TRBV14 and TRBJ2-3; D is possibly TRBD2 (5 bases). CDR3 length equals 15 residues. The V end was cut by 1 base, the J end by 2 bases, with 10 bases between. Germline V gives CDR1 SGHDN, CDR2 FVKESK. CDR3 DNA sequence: TGTGCCAGCAGCCAAGTCGGAGGCCCCACAGATACGCAGTATTTT. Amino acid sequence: CASSQVGGPTDTQYF.

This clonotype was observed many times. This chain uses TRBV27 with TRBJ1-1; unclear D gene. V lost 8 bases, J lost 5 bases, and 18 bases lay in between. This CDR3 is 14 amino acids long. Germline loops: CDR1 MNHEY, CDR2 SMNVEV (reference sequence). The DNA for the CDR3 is TGTGCCAGCCGGAAAGAGGGTTTGCGTACTGAAGCTTTCTTT. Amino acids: CASRKEGLRTEAFF.

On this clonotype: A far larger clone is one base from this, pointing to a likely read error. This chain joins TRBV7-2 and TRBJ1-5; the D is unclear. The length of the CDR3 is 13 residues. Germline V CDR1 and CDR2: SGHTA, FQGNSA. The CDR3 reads CANSQDSNQPQHF. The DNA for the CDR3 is TGTGCCAACAGCCAAGACAGCAATCAGCCCCAGCATTTT.

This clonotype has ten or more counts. CDR3 protein: CAWTSTALGNSPLHF. CDR3 coding DNA: TGTGCCTGGACTTCAACAGCCCTCGGGAATTCACCCCTCCACTTT. The V gene is TRBV30, the J gene TRBJ1-6; D not resolved. This CDR3 region has 15 residues. The germline V gene encodes CDR1 GTSNPN and CDR2 SVGIG (reference sequence). Trimming pared 4 bases from V and 7 bases from J, leaving 17 bases between.